The sequence of this T cell receptor (beta chain) was determined in a study of shared clonotypes between healthy human individuals. Here immunoSEQ multiplex PCR was the method, and the copy in TCRdb shows in-frame clones only, minus some. Here the sample spans about 2.1 million clones, around 95% being singletons. Selected positively for CCR7 and CD45RO-negative, naive CD8 cells excluded terminally differentiated effector memory CD45RA+ cells. There were no recent acute infections or vaccinations among the donors, who were healthy HIV-negative adults. The CDR3 has 17 residues. CDR1 and CDR2 from the germline V gene are SGHRS and YFSETQ. J gave up 5 bases and V 6 bases, and 14 bases lay outside the gene matches.

The J gene is TRBJ2-5, the V gene TRBV5-1, with 12 bases that match TRBD2. Sample: naive CD8+ T cells from PBMCs. The TCR originated in a young man in good health. Some clones in this sample may be carry-over from other donors' samples. The CDR3 region has the DNA TGCGCCAGCACGGGTCGGCTAGCGGGAGGGCGAGGGGAGACCCAGTACTTC. Protein: CASTGRLAGGRGETQYF.